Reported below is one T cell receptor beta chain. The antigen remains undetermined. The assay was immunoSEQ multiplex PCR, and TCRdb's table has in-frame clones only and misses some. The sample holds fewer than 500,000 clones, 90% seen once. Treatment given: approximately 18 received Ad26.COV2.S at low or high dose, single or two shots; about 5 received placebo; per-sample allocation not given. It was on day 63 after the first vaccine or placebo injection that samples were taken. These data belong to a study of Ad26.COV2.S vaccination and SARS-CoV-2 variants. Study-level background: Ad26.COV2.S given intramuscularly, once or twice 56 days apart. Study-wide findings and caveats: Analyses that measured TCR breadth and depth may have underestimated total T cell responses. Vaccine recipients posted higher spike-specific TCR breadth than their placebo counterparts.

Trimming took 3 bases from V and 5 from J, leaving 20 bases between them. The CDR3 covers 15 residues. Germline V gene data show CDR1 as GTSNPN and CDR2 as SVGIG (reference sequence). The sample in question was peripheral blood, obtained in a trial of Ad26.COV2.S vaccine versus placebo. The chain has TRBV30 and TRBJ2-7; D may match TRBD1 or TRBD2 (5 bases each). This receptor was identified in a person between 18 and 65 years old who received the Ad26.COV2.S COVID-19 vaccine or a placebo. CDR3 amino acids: CAWSSWGSGGDEQYF. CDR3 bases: TGTGCCTGGAGCTCCTGGGGCAGCGGAGGTGACGAGCAGTACTTC.